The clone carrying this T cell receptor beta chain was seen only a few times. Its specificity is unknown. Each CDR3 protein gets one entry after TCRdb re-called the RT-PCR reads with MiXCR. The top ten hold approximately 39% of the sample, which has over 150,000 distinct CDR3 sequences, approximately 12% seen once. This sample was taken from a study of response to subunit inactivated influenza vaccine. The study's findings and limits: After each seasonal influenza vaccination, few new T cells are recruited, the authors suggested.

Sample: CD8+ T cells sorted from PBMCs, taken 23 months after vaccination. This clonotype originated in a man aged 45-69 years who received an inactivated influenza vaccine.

CDR3 in amino acids: CASSFFGHEQYF. The DNA for the CDR3 is TGTGCCAGCAGCTTTTTTGGGCACGAGCAGTACTTC. V is TRBV7-2 and J is TRBJ2-7; D is unresolved. V lost 3 bases, J lost 5 bases, and 8 bases lay in between. Germline values: CDR1 SGHTA, CDR2 FQGNSA. The CDR3 is made up of 12 amino acids.